This TCR beta chain was captured by sequencing in a study of T cell responses to AZD1222 COVID-19 vaccine. General observations from the study: Possibly, clonal diversity was underestimated; donors were largely white British and included more females. Reports say nearly half of spike-specific TCRs go after unmutated variant regions.

Assay used: immunoSEQ multiplex PCR; TCRdb lists only in-frame clones, some missing. The sample consists of about 120,000 clones, 65% to 90% of them appearing once. This clone was recorded a few times. Antigen specificity is unknown. In germline, CDR1 is SNHLY, CDR2 FYNNEI. The CDR3 runs to 14 residues. V was clipped by 3 bases and J by 7 bases, with 13 bases between them. Sequencing used peripheral blood, obtained 28 days after the second AZD1222 dose. The sequence was collected from an adult who received the AZD1222 COVID-19 vaccine. The rearrangement links TRBV2 to TRBJ1-5; TRBD1 is a possible D gene (5 bases). CDR3 sequence (DNA): TGTGCCAGCAGTGACAGGGCCCCTGCCCAGCCCCAGCATTTT. It codes for CASSDRAPAQPQHF.